This T cell receptor (beta chain) appears in the sequencing data of a study of blood T cell repertoires in COVID-19. On the study more broadly: Both acute and convalescent COVID-19 samples were obtained from the United States, Italy and Spain. PBMCs, B-cell-depleted T cells, or T cells provided the cDNA or gDNA that made up the material.

Original analysis: Estimation of nucleated cell counts was performed using reference gene primer amplification. TCRdb's table, derived via immunoSEQ multiplex PCR, lists solely in-frame clones and lacks some. The V and J calls and the clone size are those of that table, but D and trimming were determined from the DNA. The sample lists approximately 24,000 clones; less than 85% were seen once. V lost 6 bases to trimming and J lost 3 bases; unmatched junction nucleotides: 8. The CDR3 extends over 14 amino acids. CDR1 LGHNT and CDR2 FRNRAP come from the germline V gene. The rearrangement joins TRBV12-5 to TRBJ2-7; 7 nucleotides match TRBD1. The sequenced material came from peripheral blood. This clonotype originated in a human donor in a cohort sampled during active COVID-19. The CDR3 region has the DNA TGTGCTAGTGGACGGGACAGAAAAGACTACGAGCAGTACTTC. This gives the protein CASGRDRKDYEQYF.